These T cell receptor beta chains were read from a single sample in a study of shared clonotypes between healthy human individuals. Libraries were prepared by immunoSEQ multiplex PCR; TCRdb keeps only in-frame clonotypes and omits some of them. The table records around 2.5 million clones, more than 85% of them present only once. The sample taken for sequencing was naive CD4+ T cells from PBMCs. These receptors originate from a young man in good health. Some clones in this sample may be carry-over from other donors' samples. CDR3s include the opening cysteine and the closing phenylalanine or tryptophan. The order of the fields is clone size, D gene, J gene, V gene, CDR3 DNA, CDR3 protein. D genes are given only for firm matches. Part of the rows lack a size; the others show once, few, many or a class for expanded clones.

>.|TRBD2|TRBJ2-2|TRBV7-2
TGTGCCAGCAGCTTAGACGGCGGGAGAGGGTATTTAGGCACCGGGGAGCTGTTTTTT
CASSLDGGRGYLGTGELFF
>.|.|TRBJ2-5|TRBV5-1
TGCGCCAGCAGCTTGGCCATGATGTGGGACCAAGAGACCCAGTACTTC
CASSLAMMWDQETQYF
>.|TRBD1|TRBJ1-2|TRBV29-1
TGCAGCGTTGGAGGGGCAGGGGGAGACTATGGCTACACCTTC
CSVGGAGGDYGYTF
>.|.|TRBJ1-2|TRBV5-1
TGCGCCAGCAGCTTGGACTCCAGGGGAGACTATGGCTACACCTTC
CASSLDSRGDYGYTF
>.|.|TRBJ2-7|TRBV6-5
TGTGCCAGCAGGACAGGTCCAGAGCCTTACGAGCAGTACTTC
CASRTGPEPYEQYF
>.|TRBD2|TRBJ2-7|TRBV19
TGTGCCAGTAGTATAAGGTCTCTAGCGGGCCACGAGCAGTACTTC
CASSIRSLAGHEQYF
>.|.|TRBJ2-1|TRBV13
TGTGCCAGCAGCCCAGACGGAGCCTACAATGAGCAGTTCTTC
CASSPDGAYNEQFF
>.|.|TRBJ1-6|TRBV13
TGTGCCAGCAGCTTAGCCCCGACAGTTTCACCCCTCCACTTT
CASSLAPTVSPLHF
>.|.|TRBJ1-1|TRBV14
TGTGCCAGCAGCCAAGTGAGAGACACTGAAGCTTTCTTT
CASSQVRDTEAFF
>.|.|TRBJ2-1|TRBV27
TGTGCCAGCAGCCCCAACTCAGGGTCCTACAATGAGCAGTTCTTC
CASSPNSGSYNEQFF
>.|TRBD1|TRBJ1-2|TRBV9
TGTGCCAGCAGCCCCCGGACAGGTGATGGCTACACCTTC
CASSPRTGDGYTF
>.|.|TRBJ1-2|TRBV30
TGTGCCTGGAGTTCTTACGCAGGGTCGTATGGCTACACCTTC
CAWSSYAGSYGYTF
>once|TRBD2|TRBJ2-7|TRBV7-9
TGTGCCAGCAGCCTTGGGGGACTAGCGGGCTCCTACGAGCAGTACTTC
CASSLGGLAGSYEQYF
>.|.|TRBJ1-2|TRBV7-6
TGTGCCAGCAGCGTATCTCGAAAGACCTATGGCTACACCTTC
CASSVSRKTYGYTF
>.|.|TRBJ2-7|TRBV5-4
TGTGCCAGCAGCTTGGCGAGTTTCAGACCCTACGAGCAGTACTTC
CASSLASFRPYEQYF
>.|.|TRBJ2-7|TRBV18
TGTGCCAGCTCACCTAGGGATGCCAACGAGCAGTACTTC
CASSPRDANEQYF
>.|.|TRBJ1-5|TRBV5-1
TGCGCCAGCAATTTTAGTTCAAGCAATCAGCCCCAGCATTTT
CASNFSSSNQPQHF
>once|.|TRBJ1-2|TRBV19
TGTGCCAGTAGTCCCGACTCGGCCTATGGCTACACCTTC
CASSPDSAYGYTF
>.|.|TRBJ1-1|TRBV5-1
TGCGCCAGCAGCCTGGCGGTTCGGGGGAACACTGAAGCTTTCTTT
CASSLAVRGNTEAFF
>.|.|TRBJ1-3|TRBV21-1
TGTGCCAGCAGCCTCCCGGCGGGGTATGGGGACTCTGGAAACACCATATATTTT
CASSLPAGYGDSGNTIYF
>.|.|TRBJ1-1|TRBV5-4
TGTGCCAGCAGCCCAAGCACCTCGATCCCTGAAGCTTTCTTT
CASSPSTSIPEAFF
>.|.|TRBJ2-1|TRBV12-5
TGTGCTAGTGGTTTGGGACCAACTGCGTACAATGAGCAGTTCTTC
CASGLGPTAYNEQFF
>once|TRBD1|TRBJ2-1|TRBV7-2
TGTGCCAGCAGCTTATCGTCAGGGGGCACATATGAGCAGTTCTTC
CASSLSSGGTYEQFF
>.|.|TRBJ2-2|TRBV18
TGTGCCAGCTCACCACCCCACGCGAACACCGGGGAGCTGTTTTTT
CASSPPHANTGELFF
>.|TRBD2|TRBJ2-2|TRBV19
TGTGCCAGTAGTCCCCTCGGACTAGCGGGAGTTTTAGGGCGGGGCACCGGGGAGCTGTTTTTT
CASSPLGLAGVLGRGTGELFF
>few|.|TRBJ2-2|TRBV7-3
TGTGCCAGCAGCTTATCGGGGCGTACCGGGGAGCTGTTTTTT
CASSLSGRTGELFF
>.|TRBD1|TRBJ2-5|TRBV7-2
TGTGCCAGCAGCTTCACAGGGGCGCCAGGGGGTAGAGAGACCCAGTACTTC
CASSFTGAPGGRETQYF
>once|.|TRBJ2-7|TRBV6-5
TGTGCCAGCAGACAGTCTCTGGGGGGCGAGCAGTACTTC
CASRQSLGGEQYF
>.|.|TRBJ2-2|TRBV1
TGCACCAGCAGCCAAAAATTGCCCGGGACTTCCCACGGAGGGGAGCTGTTTTTT
CTSSQKLPGTSHGGELFF
>.|.|TRBJ2-3|TRBV2
TGTGCCAGCAGCCGAGGCCTACGGGGACTTATCACAGATACGCAGTATTTT
CASSRGLRGLITDTQYF
>.|TRBD1|TRBJ1-2|TRBV5-6
TGTGCCAGCAGCCCCGGGACAGGGAACTATGGCTACACCTTC
CASSPGTGNYGYTF
>.|.|TRBJ1-2|TRBV7-2
TGTGCCAGCAGCTTTGAGGCAGCAGAATACTATGGCTACACCTTC
CASSFEAAEYYGYTF
>.|.|TRBJ2-4|TRBV19
TGTGCCAGTAGTTTCGGACAGCAAGCCAAAAACATTCAGTACTTC
CASSFGQQAKNIQYF
>.|.|TRBJ2-5|TRBV28
TGTGCCAGCAGCCATGACGGCACGACGGAGACCCAGTACTTC
CASSHDGTTETQYF
>few|.|TRBJ1-3|TRBV28
TGTGCCAGCAGTTTATTGGGAAACACCATATATTTT
CASSLLGNTIYF
>.|.|TRBJ2-7|TRBV4-2
TGTGCCAGCAGCCAAGATCGGGGACGAGGGGGAGAGCAGTACTTC
CASSQDRGRGGEQYF
>.|TRBD2|TRBJ2-7|TRBV13
TGTGCCAGCAGCGCCCTAACCGGGACTAGCGGGAGTTTTGCCTACGAGCAGTACTTC
CASSALTGTSGSFAYEQYF
>.|TRBD2|TRBJ2-3|TRBV29-1
TGCAGCGCCCAGAGCGGGAAGTCGGATACGCAGTATTTT
CSAQSGKSDTQYF